The rows below give T cell receptor beta chains drawn from one sample of a study of technical replicates of blood from a handful of donors. Only in-frame clones appear in the TCRdb table, and some are missing; sequencing was by immunoSEQ multiplex PCR. Seen here are tens of thousands of clones, roughly 95% observed once, and the top ten hold around 4.4%. Material: PBMCs. Source of these receptors: a human donor in good health. Some clones in this sample may be carry-over from other donors' samples. Each CDR3 is given with its conserved first and last residue. Fields, in order: clone size, D gene, V gene, J gene, CDR3 protein, CDR3 DNA. The D gene is left open where the match is weak. Not every row has a clone size; where given, it reads once, few, many or a size class.

clone size: NA
D gene: NA
V gene: TRBV7-9
J gene: TRBJ1-2
CDR3 protein: CASSLNRVDGYTF
CDR3 DNA: TGTGCCAGCAGTCTTAACAGGGTGGATGGCTACACCTTC

clone size: NA
D gene: TRBD1
V gene: TRBV7-8
J gene: TRBJ2-5
CDR3 protein: CASSTPPDRGWQETQYF
CDR3 DNA: TGTGCCAGCAGCACTCCTCCAGACAGGGGGTGGCAAGAGACCCAGTACTTC

clone size: NA
D gene: NA
V gene: TRBV7-9
J gene: TRBJ1-3
CDR3 protein: CASSYAEVGSGNTIYF
CDR3 DNA: TGTGCCAGCAGCTACGCCGAGGTGGGCTCTGGAAACACCATATATTTT

clone size: NA
D gene: TRBD1
V gene: TRBV4-1
J gene: TRBJ2-3
CDR3 protein: CASSHRGTGGTDTQYF
CDR3 DNA: TGCGCCAGCAGCCACCGTGGGACAGGGGGCACAGATACGCAGTATTTT

clone size: NA
D gene: NA
V gene: TRBV29-1
J gene: TRBJ2-7
CDR3 protein: CSVDDYADSPYEQYF
CDR3 DNA: TGCAGCGTTGATGATTATGCGGACTCGCCCTACGAGCAGTACTTC

clone size: NA
D gene: NA
V gene: TRBV7-2
J gene: TRBJ1-2
CDR3 protein: CASSLAHGAGVNYGYTF
CDR3 DNA: TGTGCCAGCAGCTTAGCGCATGGAGCCGGGGTAAACTATGGCTACACCTTC

clone size: NA
D gene: TRBD2
V gene: TRBV4-3
J gene: TRBJ2-1
CDR3 protein: CASSQDRLAGGPNEQFF
CDR3 DNA: TGCGCCAGCAGCCAAGATAGACTAGCGGGGGGCCCAAATGAGCAGTTCTTC

clone size: NA
D gene: NA
V gene: TRBV6-1
J gene: TRBJ1-1
CDR3 protein: CASSEAARRNTEAFF
CDR3 DNA: TGTGCCAGCAGTGAAGCCGCCAGAAGGAACACTGAAGCTTTCTTT

clone size: NA
D gene: NA
V gene: TRBV30
J gene: TRBJ1-3
CDR3 protein: CAWRWVWSSGNTIYF
CDR3 DNA: TGTGCCTGGAGATGGGTCTGGAGCTCTGGAAACACCATATATTTT

clone size: NA
D gene: TRBD1
V gene: TRBV2
J gene: TRBJ1-1
CDR3 protein: CASTGTGGKTEAFF
CDR3 DNA: TGTGCCAGCACTGGGACAGGGGGTAAAACTGAAGCTTTCTTT

clone size: NA
D gene: NA
V gene: TRBV2
J gene: TRBJ1-4
CDR3 protein: CASRGGGKLFF
CDR3 DNA: TGTGCCAGCCGAGGGGGGGGAAAACTGTTTTTT

clone size: NA
D gene: NA
V gene: TRBV11-3
J gene: TRBJ2-1
CDR3 protein: CASSLADFNEQFF
CDR3 DNA: TGTGCCAGCAGCTTGGCGGACTTCAATGAGCAGTTCTTC

clone size: NA
D gene: TRBD2
V gene: TRBV7-6
J gene: TRBJ2-3
CDR3 protein: CASSRGLAGVDTQYF
CDR3 DNA: TGTGCCAGCAGCCGCGGACTAGCGGGGGTAGATACGCAGTATTTT

clone size: NA
D gene: NA
V gene: TRBV6-5
J gene: TRBJ2-1
CDR3 protein: CASSASAGNNEQFF
CDR3 DNA: TGTGCCAGCAGTGCGAGCGCGGGGAACAATGAGCAGTTCTTC

clone size: NA
D gene: NA
V gene: TRBV29-1
J gene: TRBJ1-1
CDR3 protein: CSVGQGTEAFF
CDR3 DNA: TGCAGCGTTGGCCAGGGCACTGAAGCTTTCTTT

clone size: NA
D gene: NA
V gene: TRBV18
J gene: TRBJ1-1
CDR3 protein: CASSPRGGTEAFF
CDR3 DNA: TGTGCCAGCTCACCGAGGGGAGGAACTGAAGCTTTCTTT

clone size: NA
D gene: NA
V gene: TRBV7-6
J gene: TRBJ2-3
CDR3 protein: CASTRRGAGKTDTQYF
CDR3 DNA: TGTGCCAGCACAAGACGGGGGGCGGGAAAGACAGATACGCAGTATTTT

clone size: once
D gene: TRBD2
V gene: TRBV4-2
J gene: TRBJ2-7
CDR3 protein: CASSPSTGLAGEGYEQYF
CDR3 DNA: TGTGCCAGCAGCCCGAGTACGGGACTAGCGGGAGAAGGCTACGAGCAGTACTTC

clone size: NA
D gene: NA
V gene: TRBV11-1
J gene: TRBJ2-1
CDR3 protein: CASSLAADWDEQFF
CDR3 DNA: TGTGCCAGCAGCTTAGCGGCAGACTGGGATGAGCAGTTCTTC

clone size: once
D gene: TRBD1
V gene: TRBV14
J gene: TRBJ1-2
CDR3 protein: CASSPLGQGSYGYTF
CDR3 DNA: TGTGCCAGCAGCCCCCTAGGACAGGGGAGTTATGGCTACACCTTC

clone size: NA
D gene: NA
V gene: TRBV6-5
J gene: TRBJ1-1
CDR3 protein: CASSPGGMWAFF
CDR3 DNA: TGTGCCAGCAGTCCTGGAGGCATGTGGGCTTTCTTT

clone size: NA
D gene: TRBD2
V gene: TRBV2
J gene: TRBJ2-3
CDR3 protein: CASSRRLAGDTQYF
CDR3 DNA: TGTGCCAGCAGTCGTAGACTAGCGGGAGATACGCAGTATTTT

clone size: NA
D gene: TRBD1
V gene: TRBV11-2
J gene: TRBJ2-3
CDR3 protein: CASSLVGTGGTDTQYF
CDR3 DNA: TGTGCCAGCAGCTTAGTAGGGACAGGGGGGACAGATACGCAGTATTTT

clone size: NA
D gene: NA
V gene: TRBV9
J gene: TRBJ1-5
CDR3 protein: CASSVTSGNDQPQHF
CDR3 DNA: TGTGCCAGCAGCGTTACATCAGGGAATGATCAGCCCCAGCATTTT